These 5 T cell receptor beta chains were all obtained from the same sample, sequenced in a study of T cell responses to AZD1222 COVID-19 vaccine. Clones were read by immunoSEQ multiplex PCR, and TCRdb kept only the in-frame ones, dropping some. The data show roughly 130,000 clones, with more than 80% seen just once and roughly 7.5% held by the top ten. Sample: peripheral blood, taken 28 days after the second dose of the MenACWY control vaccine. The receptors derive from an adult who received the MenACWY meningococcal vaccine as a control.

The chain uses TRBV5-1 and TRBJ2-3; D is undetermined. Trimming removed 1 base at V and 5 bases at J, with 5 bases between. The CDR3 has 12 amino acids. Germline CDR1 and CDR2: SGHRS and YFSETQ. CDR3 nucleotides: TGCGCCAGCAGCTTGATCGGAGATACGCAGTATTTT. Its protein is CASSLIGDTQYF.

The chain has TRBV29-1 and TRBJ2-3, with 12 bases matching TRBD2. Germline V gene sequence: CDR1 SQVTM, CDR2 ANQGSEA. The length of the CDR3 is 16 residues. V trimming: 2 bases; J trimming: 2 bases; junction bases outside the gene matches: 5. CDR3 DNA: TGCAGCGTTGAACTCCGGACTAGCGGGACCACAGATACGCAGTATTTT. This encodes CSVELRTSGTTDTQYF.

The V call is TRBV6-1, the J call TRBJ1-4; 9 bases match TRBD1. The CDR3 totals 17 residues. CDR1 is MNHNS and CDR2 is SASEGT in the germline V gene. V was clipped by 3 bases and J by 4 bases; unmatched bases: 9. The CDR3 nucleotides read TGTGCCAGCAGTGACGGACCTACAGGGGGCGGTAATGAAAAACTGTTTTTT. Translating it yields CASSDGPTGGGNEKLFF.

This clone was detected once. V usage is TRBV6-4 and J usage is TRBJ2-2, with 7 bases fitting TRBD1. Germline trimming cut 3 bases from V and 6 bases from J; bases unmatched to any gene: 4. From germline, CDR1 is MRHNA and CDR2 SNTAGT. This CDR3 is 14 amino acids long. CDR3 bases: TGTGCCAGCAGTGAACAGGGGTTTGCCGGGGAGCTGTTTTTT. Its protein product is CASSEQGFAGELFF.

V and J are TRBV3-1 (or the pseudogene TRBV3-2) and TRBJ1-3, with a possible D match to TRBD1 (5 bases). CDR3 length: 12 amino acids. The germline CDR1 and CDR2 sequences are LGHDT and YNNKEL (reference sequence). The germline V and J ends were trimmed by 1 base and 14 bases, with 12 bases remaining between them. The CDR3 reads CASSQGATGVYF. The CDR3 DNA reads TGTGCCAGCAGCCAAGGGGCGACGGGGGTATATTTT.